The present T cell receptor beta chain was sequenced within a study of response to subunit inactivated influenza vaccine. TCRdb independently ran MiXCR on the RT-PCR reads; one entry per CDR3 protein. The table records hundreds of thousands of distinct CDR3 sequences, 6.5% to 8% of them present only once. This clonotype showed up many times. Its antigen is currently unknown. This CDR3 contains 14 residues. V gave up 3 bases and J gave up 7 bases; unmatched junction bases: 8. General observations from the study: The study's authors posited that every seasonal influenza vaccination enlists few new T cells.

The material sequenced was PBMCs from blood, taken less than 25 months after vaccination. V gene TRBV12-3 or TRBV12-4 combines with J gene TRBJ2-7; TRBD1 agrees at 8 bases. This sequence originates from a man aged 45 to 70 who received an inactivated influenza vaccine. The CDR3: CASSFGQGALEQYF. CDR3 DNA sequence: TGTGCCAGCAGTTTTGGGCAGGGGGCGCTTGAGCAGTACTTC.